This paragraph reports one T cell receptor (beta chain). No antigen is known for it. This entry is derived from a study of Ad26.COV2.S vaccination and SARS-CoV-2 variants. Points from the study as a whole: Reports say spike-specific CD8+ and CD4+ T cell responses covered substantial breadth after vaccination.

Data came from immunoSEQ multiplex PCR; TCRdb stores just in-frame clones and leaves some out. The sample shows 200,000 to 250,000 clones, around 87% of them seen only once. V lost 2 bases, J lost 2 bases, and 15 bases lay in between. Germline V CDR1 and CDR2: SGHRS, YFSETQ. The CDR3 covers 16 residues. The sample's treatment: some 20 received Ad26.COV2.S at low or high dose, single or two shots; about 5 received placebo; per-sample allocation not given. Sampling was performed 63 days after the first vaccine or placebo injection. The genes are TRBV5-1 and TRBJ2-3, with D tentatively TRBD2 (6 bases). The sequencing used peripheral blood, collected in a trial of Ad26.COV2.S vaccine versus placebo. The clonotype originates from a person between 18 and 65 years old who received the Ad26.COV2.S COVID-19 vaccine or a placebo. Here the CDR3 DNA reads TGCGCCAGCAGCTTCGGCGGGGCGACGCCCACAGATACGCAGTATTTT. Its translation is CASSFGGATPTDTQYF.